This TCR beta chain was sequenced for a study of T cell changes during pregnancy in multiple sclerosis. The length of the CDR3 is 21 residues. Method: immunoSEQ multiplex PCR; TCRdb's copy keeps in-frame clones and lacks some. The data contain fewer than 90,000 clones, roughly 94% of them singletons. The V gene is TRBV21-1, the J gene TRBJ2-3; TRBD2 reflects the table's D call only, with no check against the DNA. TRBV21-1 is deemed a pseudogene. The sequencing used peripheral blood, collected after pregnancy. The TCR comes from a female donor in good health, enrolled as a control in a pregnancy study. For the CDR3, the DNA is TGTGCCAGCAGCAAAATGGGGACTAGCGGGATGGCTGAGAGGGGCACAGATACGCAGTATTTT. Translated, it gives CASSKMGTSGMAERGTDTQYF.